The 19 T cell receptor beta chains reported below all come from one sample, sequenced in a study of T cell repertoires in cytomegalovirus infection. TCRdb re-called the reads with MiXCR, one entry per CDR3 protein. The sample lists hundreds of thousands of distinct CDR3 sequences, 35% occurring once. The specimen sequenced was PBMCs. These receptors originate from a human donor in good health (CMV status not recorded). Some clones in this sample may be carry-over from other donors' samples.

This clonotype was seen only a few times. The chain links TRBV12-3 or TRBV12-4 to TRBJ1-6; 9 nucleotides line up with TRBD1. The CDR3 has 17 amino acids. Germline trimming cut 5 bases from V and 2 bases from J; bases unmatched to any gene: 7. CDR3 amino acids: CASSRSTGGTYNSPLHF. The CDR3 DNA sequence: TGTGCCAGCAGTCGATCGACAGGGGGGACCTATAATTCACCCCTCCACTTT.

This chain links TRBV6-2 or TRBV6-3 with TRBJ2-7, with 10 bases fitting TRBD1. Looked up from germline, CDR1 is MNHEY and CDR2 is SVGEGT. The CDR3 loop spans 18 amino acids. J was trimmed by 3 bases and V by 6 bases; bases with no gene match: 17. The CDR3 DNA follows: TGTGCCAGCAGGGACAGCCCCCACCCGGGACAGGGGAACTACGAGCAGTACTTC. It codes for CASRDSPHPGQGNYEQYF.

This clonotype was seen only a few times. The V and J genes are TRBV12-3 or TRBV12-4 and TRBJ2-3; 9 bases fit TRBD2. There are 15 residues in the CDR3. V dropped 3 bases and J dropped 6; count of bases not matched to a gene: 7. The CDR3 DNA reads TGTGCCAGCAGTTTGCGGCTAGCGGGACGGGATACGCAGTATTTT. It specifies CASSLRLAGRDTQYF.

This clonotype was observed once. The chain joins TRBV11-1 to TRBJ2-5, with D unclear. V gave up 5 bases and J gave up 5 bases, with 9 bases separating them. Germline loops: CDR1 SGHAT, CDR2 FQDESV (reference sequence). The CDR3 sequence is 12 residues long. DNA of the CDR3: TGTGCCAGCAGCCAAACCCAGGAGACCCAGTACTTC. Its protein product is CASSQTQETQYF.

The chain is built from TRBV9 and TRBJ1-4; D gene unclear. Deletions cut 0 bases from V and 10 bases from J, with 10 bases between. This CDR3 contains 13 residues. Germline loops: CDR1 SGDLS, CDR2 YYNGEE. Written as DNA, the CDR3 is TGTGCCAGCAGCGTAGGCGATGGGGTAAAACTGTTTTTT. It translates to CASSVGDGVKLFF.

For this clonotype: The germline gene is not matched at one end of the junction; a read error may be the cause. CDR3 loop: CASSIYAETQYF. CDR3 bases: TGTGCCAGTAGTATTTACGCAGAGACGCAGTATTTT. The chain is built from TRBV19 and TRBJ2-3; D uncertain. The germline V gene has CDR1 LNHDA and CDR2 SQIVND (reference sequence). CDR3 length: 12 amino acids.

This clonotype was picked up a small number of times. The V call is TRBV7-8, the J call TRBJ2-7; either TRBD1 or TRBD2 may supply D (5 bases each). The length of the CDR3 is 14 residues. The germline V and J ends were trimmed by 0 bases and 5 bases, with 11 bases remaining between them. The germline V gene encodes CDR1 SGHVS and CDR2 FQNEAQ. CDR3: CASSLAQWGNEQYF. Written as DNA, the CDR3 is TGTGCCAGCAGCTTAGCGCAATGGGGGAACGAGCAGTACTTC.

With respect to this clonotype: An end of the junction does not agree with germline; a read error may underlie this. The CDR3: CDSSYGSGGTDTQYF. The CDR3 coding sequence is TGTGACAGCAGTTACGGCAGCGGGGGCACAGATACGCAGTATTTT. The chain employs TRBV6-5 and TRBJ2-3; 7 bases agree with TRBD2. This CDR3 contains 15 residues. The germline gives CDR1 MNHEY, CDR2 SVGAGI.

The rearrangement links TRBV14 to TRBJ2-7; possible D gene TRBD2, 6 bases. Trimming removed 1 base at V and 2 bases at J, with 12 bases between. The CDR3 length is 15 residues. Germline CDR1 and CDR2: SGHDN and FVKESK. The CDR3 region is CASSQVPGDPYEQYF. The CDR3 nucleotides are TGTGCCAGCAGCCAAGTTCCGGGAGACCCCTACGAGCAGTACTTC.

The V call is TRBV12-3 or TRBV12-4, the J call TRBJ2-7, with D perhaps matching TRBD2 (6 bases). The V and J ends lost 2 bases and 7 bases respectively, with 9 bases between them. This CDR3 comprises 12 residues. The CDR3 protein is CASSLPGREQYF. CDR3 sequence (DNA): TGTGCCAGCAGTTTACCCGGGAGAGAGCAGTACTTC.

This clonotype was seen a few times. The chain joins TRBV24-1 to TRBJ2-3; no reliable D call. Trimming pared 4 bases from V and 4 bases from J, leaving 17 bases between. Germline CDR1 KGHDR, CDR2 SFDVKD. This CDR3 contains 16 residues. The CDR3 loop reads CATSDPFTTPADTQYF. The CDR3, as DNA: TGTGCCACCAGTGACCCCTTCACCACACCAGCAGATACGCAGTATTTT.

This clonotype appeared a few times. The chain joins TRBV20-1 to TRBJ1-2; tentative D call: TRBD1 (5 bases). The CDR3 is 14 residues long. Germline-derived CDR1 and CDR2 are DFQATT and SNEGSKA (reference sequence). Trimming cost V 5 bases and J 0 bases, with 13 bases left between them. The CDR3 coding sequence is TGCAGTGCTCCGCGACAGTTCGCTAACTATGGCTACACCTTC. Its translation: CSAPRQFANYGYTF.

The V and J genes are TRBV7-2 and TRBJ1-1, with D possibly being TRBD1 (5 bases). The germline V gene encodes CDR1 SGHTA and CDR2 FQGNSA. Trimming removed 6 bases at V and 4 bases at J, with 15 bases between. The CDR3 has 14 residues. The CDR3 DNA reads TGTGCCAGCAGTTTTGGGGGTTCGGGCACTGAAGCTTTCTTT. Translation: CASSFGGSGTEAFF.

This clonotype was seen repeatedly, ten times or more. The rearrangement links TRBV6-5 to TRBJ2-1; tentative D call: TRBD1 (5 bases). In germline, CDR1 is MNHEY, CDR2 SVGAGI. CDR3 length: 13 amino acids. The germline V and J ends were trimmed by 2 bases and 10 bases, with 12 bases remaining between them. CDR3 bases: TGTGCCAGCAGTTACGTGGGGCTAGGGGAGCAGTTCTTC. Protein sequence: CASSYVGLGEQFF.

The chain couples TRBV12-3 or TRBV12-4 to TRBJ1-5, with 12 bases fitting TRBD1. The V and J ends lost 6 bases and 7 bases, in that order; junction bases with no gene match: 7. The CDR3 loop spans 15 amino acids. CDR3 DNA: TGTGCCAGCAGCCTGGGGACAGGGGGCTGGCAGCCCCAGCATTTT. This translates into CASSLGTGGWQPQHF.

The rearrangement uses TRBV6-2 or TRBV6-3 and TRBJ1-2; D may be TRBD1 (5 bases). V lost 0 bases and J 13 bases, leaving 9 bases between the germline ends. The germline V gene encodes CDR1 MNHEY and CDR2 SVGEGT. The CDR3 covers 11 residues. CDR3 in amino acids: CASSYSGVVTF. The CDR3 DNA is TGTGCCAGCAGTTACTCGGGGGTAGTCACCTTC.

The CDR3 region has the DNA TGTGCCAGCAGCTTAACTACAGGGACAGCCGAGCAGTACTTC. Translating it yields CASSLTTGTAEQYF. The V and J genes are TRBV7-3 and TRBJ2-7, with 7 bases identical to TRBD1. Per germline, CDR1 SGHTA and CDR2 FQGTGA. The CDR3 is 14 amino acids. The V and J ends lost 0 bases and 6 bases, in that order; junction bases with no gene match: 5.

There are many counts of this clonotype. The gene calls are TRBV7-8 and TRBJ1-1; 7 positions agree with TRBD1. The germline V gene has CDR1 SGHVS and CDR2 FQNEAQ. This CDR3 region has 15 residues. The trim removed 5 bases at V and 0 bases at J, leaving 6 bases unmatched. As DNA, the CDR3 is TGTGCCAGCAGCACTCGGACAGGTTTGAACACTGAAGCTTTCTTT. Its protein product is CASSTRTGLNTEAFF.

There are a few counts of this clonotype. The J gene is TRBJ1-6, the V gene TRBV7-4, with D uncertain. The CDR3 has 12 residues. Trimming left V 1 base short and J 9 bases short, with 4 bases between. Germline loops: CDR1 SGHVT, CDR2 SQSDAQ. In DNA, the CDR3 is TGTGCCAGCAGCTTAGACCCTTCACCCCTCCACTTT. Protein: CASSLDPSPLHF.